This T cell receptor (beta chain) came from a study of identical twins listed by TCRdb under 2016. About the investigation overall: To test whether fetal clonotypes persist, this study deep-sequenced TCR alpha and beta repertoires from monozygotic twins, from unrelated adults of various ages, and from cord blood. To rule out contamination, the twin experiments were replicated at different times with different library preparation protocols. What the study reported, not specific to this receptor: A weaker excess of twin sharing was found in beta out-of-frame sequences because the signal-to-noise ratio was lowered by fewer shared sequences. Fewer insertions were carried by abundant cord blood beta clonotypes; a weaker similar trend was observed in young adult naive repertoires, while no such trend was observed in memory repertoires. Compared with coincidental sharing between unrelated individuals, an excess of low generation-probability sequences was observed among out-of-frame TCR alpha sequences shared between twins. Recombination models systematically underestimated out-of-frame TCR alpha sharing in monozygotic twins but agreed with sharing between unrelated individuals. Because the same donors could not be followed over many years, conclusions were based on cross-sectional statistical analysis. Zero-insertion analyses could be partly confounded by invariant T cells such as MAIT and iNKT, although diverse VJ usage argued against such confounding for most clonotypes.

Only healthy Caucasian donors were included. The twin cohort consisted of three pairs of female monozygotic twins, all aged roughly 18 to 29 years. Positive isolation kits from Invitrogen were used to isolate the CD4+ and CD8+ T cell populations. From its cysteine to its phenylalanine, the CDR3 spans 16 amino acids. Only the CDR3 part of the read is kept: 48 bases, read in frame from the first base. The germline V gene provides CDR1 MDHEN and CDR2 SYDVKM. V is trimmed back by 6 bases and J by 5 bases, and the junction contains 13 bases that no gene match accounts for. Library method: 5' RACE. Sequencing relied on an Illumina HiSeq 2000. A universal primer binding site was added through template switching, and the final cDNA carried a unique molecular identifier so that TCR cDNA molecules could be counted accurately. Specific primers in the conserved constant-segment region were used to synthesize first-strand cDNA for the TCR alpha and beta chains. To control for contamination, every cDNA library carried two barcodes: a SMART-Mk sample barcode plus Illumina barcodes. TruSeq adapter sequences along with Illumina sample barcodes were introduced in two successive PCR steps. The TCR alpha and beta cDNA libraries were sequenced on the Illumina HiSeq platform using custom primers. Under the source paper's analysis protocol: MiGEC processed the raw reads to extract unique molecular identifiers, while MiXCR was used to determine the CDR3 positions. Recombination models were inferred per individual with the repgenHMM and IGoR tools using an EM algorithm. Shared clonotypes were analyzed with the tcR package in R, and sharing was normalized by the product of cloneset sizes. Out-of-frame nonproductive sequences were analyzed to study raw recombination free of thymic and clonal selection effects. The public reads were quality trimmed at Q25 with fastp and then assembled into clones with MiXCR by TCRdb, keeping productive beta chains. Every distinct CDR3 protein forms one entry, paired with its most common genes and DNA. Clone size and V and J calls follow TCRdb, not the original study. Present in this sample are 250,000 or so distinct CDR3 sequences, approximately 8.3% of which were seen just once. The ten top clones hold 3% of the sample.

This clonotype was recorded many times. It lacks a known antigen. Nothing much larger sits one base from this clone, and base qualities are not available. These data also formed part of another study, on yellow fever vaccine responses in identical twins. Reported in the second study: According to the authors, the vaccine-induced T cell response in identical twins seemed to be partly convergent and partly specific to each individual. Focusing on identical twins, the study followed the T cell clones that responded to the vaccine, and did so with precision.

The sequence came from a young woman in good health. The sequenced sample was CD8+ T cells sorted from blood. The receptor chain draws on TRBV28 and TRBJ2-5; 9 bases in the junction line up with TRBD1. For the CDR3, the sequence is CASSPLIDRGGETQYF. The nucleotide sequence reads TGTGCCAGCAGCCCCCTAATAGACAGGGGGGGGGAGACCCAGTACTTC.